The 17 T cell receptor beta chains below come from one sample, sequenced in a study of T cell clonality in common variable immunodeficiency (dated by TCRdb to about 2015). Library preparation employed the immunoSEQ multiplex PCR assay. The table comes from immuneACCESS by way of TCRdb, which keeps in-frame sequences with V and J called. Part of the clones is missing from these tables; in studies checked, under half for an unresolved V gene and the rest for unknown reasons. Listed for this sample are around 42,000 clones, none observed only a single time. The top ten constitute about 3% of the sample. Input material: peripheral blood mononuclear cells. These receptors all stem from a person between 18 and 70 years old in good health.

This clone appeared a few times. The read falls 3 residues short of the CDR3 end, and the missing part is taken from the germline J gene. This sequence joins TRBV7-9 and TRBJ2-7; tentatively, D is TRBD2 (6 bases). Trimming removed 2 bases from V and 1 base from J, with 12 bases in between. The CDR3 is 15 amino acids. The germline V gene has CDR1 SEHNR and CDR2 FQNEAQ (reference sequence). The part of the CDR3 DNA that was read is TGTGCCAGCAGCTTATCGGAGGGCCGTTCCTACGAG. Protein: CASSLSEGRSYE. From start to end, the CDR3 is CASSLSEGRSYEQYF.

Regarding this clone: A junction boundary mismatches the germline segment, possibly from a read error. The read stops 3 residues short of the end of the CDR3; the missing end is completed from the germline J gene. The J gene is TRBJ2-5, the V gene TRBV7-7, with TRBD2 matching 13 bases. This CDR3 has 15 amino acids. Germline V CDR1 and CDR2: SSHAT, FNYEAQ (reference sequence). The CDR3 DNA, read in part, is TGTGCTAGCAGCCTCACTAGCGGGGGGGAGGAGACC. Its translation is CASSLTSGGEET. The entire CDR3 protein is CASSLTSGGEETQYF.

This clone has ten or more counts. The CDR3 sequence: CASSPGDRNTEAFF. The part of the CDR3 DNA that was read is TGCGCCAGCAGCCCCGGCGACAGGAACACTGAA. The J gene is TRBJ1-1, the V gene TRBV5-1, with D possibly matching TRBD1 (5 bases). The read comes to an end 3 residues before the CDR3 does, leaving the germline J gene to fill in the end. From germline, CDR1 is SGHRS and CDR2 YFSETQ. The V and J ends lost 4 bases and 1 base respectively, with 11 bases between them. The CDR3 has 14 residues.

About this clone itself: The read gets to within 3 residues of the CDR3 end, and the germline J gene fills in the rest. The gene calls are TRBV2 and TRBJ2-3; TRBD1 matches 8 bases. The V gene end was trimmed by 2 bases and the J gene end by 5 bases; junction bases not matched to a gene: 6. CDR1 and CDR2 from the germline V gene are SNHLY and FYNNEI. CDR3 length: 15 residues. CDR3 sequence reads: CASSEPRGQGDTQYF. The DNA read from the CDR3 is TGTGCCAGCAGTGAACCCAGGGGGCAAGGAGATACG.

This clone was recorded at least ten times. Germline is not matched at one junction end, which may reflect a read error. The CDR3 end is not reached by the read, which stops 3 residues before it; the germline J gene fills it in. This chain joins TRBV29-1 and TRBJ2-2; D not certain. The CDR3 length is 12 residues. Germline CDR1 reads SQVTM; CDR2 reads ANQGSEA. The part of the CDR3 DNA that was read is TGCAGCGTCGAAGGCCGGACCGGGGAG. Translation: CSVEGRTGE. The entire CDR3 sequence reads CSVEGRTGELFF.

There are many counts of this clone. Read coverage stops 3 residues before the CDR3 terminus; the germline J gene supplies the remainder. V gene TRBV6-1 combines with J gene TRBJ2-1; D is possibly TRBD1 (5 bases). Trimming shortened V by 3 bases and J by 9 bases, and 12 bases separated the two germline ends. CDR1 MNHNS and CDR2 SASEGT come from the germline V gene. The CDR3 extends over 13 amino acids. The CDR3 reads CASSDGRVSEQFF. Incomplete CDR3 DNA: TGTGCCAGCAGTGACGGCAGGGTGTCTGAG.

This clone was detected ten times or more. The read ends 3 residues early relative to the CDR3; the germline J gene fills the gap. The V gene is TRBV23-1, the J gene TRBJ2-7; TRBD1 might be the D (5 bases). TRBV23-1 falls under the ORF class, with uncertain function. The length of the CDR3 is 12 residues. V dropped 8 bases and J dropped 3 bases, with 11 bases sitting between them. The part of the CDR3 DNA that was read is TGCGCCAGCTCCGAACAGGACTACGAG. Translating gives CASSEQDYE. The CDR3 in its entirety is CASSEQDYEQYF.

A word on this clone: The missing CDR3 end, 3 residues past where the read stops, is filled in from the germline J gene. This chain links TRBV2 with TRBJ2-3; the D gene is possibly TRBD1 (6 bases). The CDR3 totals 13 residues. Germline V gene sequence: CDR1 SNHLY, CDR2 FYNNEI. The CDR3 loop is CASERDIKETQYF. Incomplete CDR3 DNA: TGTGCCAGCGAACGGGACATAAAAGAGACG.

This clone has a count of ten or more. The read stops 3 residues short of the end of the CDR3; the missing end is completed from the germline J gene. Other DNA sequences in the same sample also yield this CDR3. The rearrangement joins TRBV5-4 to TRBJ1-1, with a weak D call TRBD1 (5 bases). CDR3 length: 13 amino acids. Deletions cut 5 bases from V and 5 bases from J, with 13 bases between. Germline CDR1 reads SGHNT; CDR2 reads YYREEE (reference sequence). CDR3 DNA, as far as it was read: TGTGCCAGCAGACCCATAGGGGAAACTGAA. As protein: CASRPIGETE. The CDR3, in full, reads CASRPIGETEAFF.

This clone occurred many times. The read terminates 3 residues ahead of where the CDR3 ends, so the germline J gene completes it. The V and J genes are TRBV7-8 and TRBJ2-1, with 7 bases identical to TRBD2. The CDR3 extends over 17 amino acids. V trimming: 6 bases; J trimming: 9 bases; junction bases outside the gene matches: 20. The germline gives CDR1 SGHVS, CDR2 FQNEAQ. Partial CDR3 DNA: TGTGCCAGCAGTTCCCTCCTCGCGGGGGTGGGGGACGGTGAG. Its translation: CASSSLLAGVGDGE. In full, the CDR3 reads CASSSLLAGVGDGEQFF.

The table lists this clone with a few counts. The CDR3 sequence is CAWSAQGAGIGEAFF. The sequenced CDR3 bases are TGTGCCTGGAGTGCACAGGGGGCAGGTATAGGTGAA. This chain uses TRBV30 with TRBJ1-1; the match to TRBD1 covers 9 bases. The CDR3 end falls 3 residues outside the read, so it is completed with the germline J gene. CDR3 length equals 15 residues. The germline V gene encodes CDR1 GTSNPN and CDR2 SVGIG (reference sequence). The V segment lost 1 base and the J segment 7 bases; nucleotides outside the gene matches: 10.

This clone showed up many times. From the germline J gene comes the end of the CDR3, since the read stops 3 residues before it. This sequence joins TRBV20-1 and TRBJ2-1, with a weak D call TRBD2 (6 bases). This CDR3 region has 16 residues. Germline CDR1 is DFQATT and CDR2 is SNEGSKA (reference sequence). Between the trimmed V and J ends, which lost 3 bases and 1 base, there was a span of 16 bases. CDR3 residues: CSARPSRGRSYNEQFF. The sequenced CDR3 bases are TGCAGTGCTAGGCCCTCCCGGGGGAGATCCTACAATGAG.

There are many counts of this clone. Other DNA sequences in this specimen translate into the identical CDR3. The CDR3 DNA, read in part, is TGTGCCAGCAGTGACGGGGTAGCGGGGGGCACAGATACG. Its translation is CASSDGVAGGTDT. The full CDR3 protein is CASSDGVAGGTDTQYF. The rearrangement uses TRBV6-4 and TRBJ2-3; TRBD2 agrees at 9 bases. Sequencing ends 3 residues short of the CDR3 end; the germline J gene provides the rest. CDR3 length: 16 residues. The V gene end was trimmed by 2 bases and the J gene end by 1 base; junction bases not matched to a gene: 4. Germline CDR1 MRHNA, CDR2 SNTAGT.

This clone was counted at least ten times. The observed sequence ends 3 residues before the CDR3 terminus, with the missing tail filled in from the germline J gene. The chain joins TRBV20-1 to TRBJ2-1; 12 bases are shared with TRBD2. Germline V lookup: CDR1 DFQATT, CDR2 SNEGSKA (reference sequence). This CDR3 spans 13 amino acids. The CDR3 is CSPSGRGYNEQFF. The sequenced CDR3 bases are TGCAGCCCTAGCGGGAGGGGTTACAATGAG.

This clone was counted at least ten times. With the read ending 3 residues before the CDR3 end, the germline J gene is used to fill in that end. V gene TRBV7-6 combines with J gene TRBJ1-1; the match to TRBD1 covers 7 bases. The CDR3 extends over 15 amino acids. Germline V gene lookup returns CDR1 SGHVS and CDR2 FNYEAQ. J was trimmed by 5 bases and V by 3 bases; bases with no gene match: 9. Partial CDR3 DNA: TGTGCCAGCAGCTTTAGCGTGGCAGGGGGTACTGAA. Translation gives CASSFSVAGGTE. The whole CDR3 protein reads CASSFSVAGGTEAFF.

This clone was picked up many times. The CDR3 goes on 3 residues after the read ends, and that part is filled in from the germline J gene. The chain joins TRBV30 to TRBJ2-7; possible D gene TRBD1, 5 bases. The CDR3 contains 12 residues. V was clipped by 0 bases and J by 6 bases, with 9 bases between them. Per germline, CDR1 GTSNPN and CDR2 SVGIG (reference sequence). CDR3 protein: CAWSVGVGEQYF. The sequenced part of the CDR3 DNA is TGTGCCTGGAGTGTAGGGGTGGGCGAG.

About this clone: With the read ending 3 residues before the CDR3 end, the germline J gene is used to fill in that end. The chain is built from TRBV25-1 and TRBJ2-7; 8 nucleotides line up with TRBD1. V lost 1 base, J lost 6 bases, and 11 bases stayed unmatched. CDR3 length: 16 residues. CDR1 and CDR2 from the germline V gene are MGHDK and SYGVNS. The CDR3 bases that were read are TGTGCCAGCAGTGAATTCAAGGAAGGACAGGGACTCGAG. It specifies CASSEFKEGQGLE. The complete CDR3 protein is CASSEFKEGQGLEQYF.